A single sample is the source of the 29 T cell receptor beta chains below, sequenced in a study of early T cells in non-severe SARS-CoV-2 infection. TCRdb reprocessed the 5' RACE reads via MiXCR and lists one record per CDR3 protein. This sample has approximately 97,000 distinct CDR3 sequences, with 9.5% to 12% found just once. The material was whole blood, obtained at baseline. These receptors were taken from an adult who was a healthcare worker with PCR-confirmed SARS-CoV-2 infection or an uninfected control (not recorded which).

This clonotype was seen a handful of times. J is TRBJ1-1 and V is TRBV29-1; D ambiguous. The CDR3 length is 14 residues. Trimming stripped 6 bases from V and 0 bases from J, with 14 bases between. CDR1 is SQVTM, CDR2 ANQGSEA, per germline. The CDR3 DNA sequence: TGCAGCGTGGCCCCCGAGGCGGTGAACACTGAAGCTTTCTTT. Its translation is CSVAPEAVNTEAFF.

The table lists this clonotype with a few counts. The chain links TRBV7-2 to TRBJ2-7; 10 nucleotides align to TRBD2. CDR3 length: 18 amino acids. The J segment lost 5 bases and the V segment lost 1 base, leaving 14 bases of the junction unmatched. Germline assignment: CDR1 SGHTA and CDR2 FQGNSA. The DNA for the CDR3 is TGTGCCAGCAGCTTAGACTGGTCTAGCGGGGGCCGGGAGGACGAGCAGTACTTC. It specifies CASSLDWSSGGREDEQYF.

This clonotype was seen ten or more times. The chain couples TRBV29-1 to TRBJ2-1; TRBD2 aligns across 10 bases. CDR1 is SQVTM, CDR2 ANQGSEA, per germline. The CDR3 spans 14 residues. Unmatched junction bases numbered 11, after V lost 3 bases and J lost 12 bases. DNA for the CDR3: TGCAGCGTTGATTACCAGCGGGAGGGCATTGGGCAGTTCTTC. Its protein product is CSVDYQREGIGQFF.

This clonotype was recorded at least ten times. This chain joins TRBV7-6 and TRBJ2-3; D not resolved. The V end lost 3 bases, the J end lost 2 bases, and 12 bases lay between the germline ends. There are 15 residues in the CDR3. Per germline, CDR1 SGHVS and CDR2 FNYEAQ. This CDR3 reads CASSFGSVITDTQYF. DNA of the CDR3: TGTGCCAGCAGCTTTGGCTCTGTGATCACAGATACGCAGTATTTT. The variable domain in full, completed from reference TRBV7-6 and TRBJ2-3, reads GAGVSQSPRYKVTKRGQDVALRCDPISGHVSLYWYRQALGQGPEFLTYFNYEAQQDKSGLPNDRFSAERPEGSISTLTIQRTEQRDSAMYRCASSFGSVITDTQYFGPGTRLTVL.

The table lists this clonotype with a few counts. The chain uses TRBV4-2 and TRBJ2-1, with 14 bases that match TRBD2. Trimming at V came to 0 bases and at J to 6 bases, leaving 4 bases not matched to a gene. The CDR3 is 17 residues long. CDR1 is LGHNA and CDR2 is YNFKEQ in the germline V gene. The CDR3 DNA follows: TGTGCCAGCAGCCAAGACGGACTAGCGGGAGGTAGCAATGAGCAGTTCTTC. It is translated as CASSQDGLAGGSNEQFF.

This chain links TRBV5-6 with TRBJ2-1; D is unclear. Germline CDR1 reads SGHDT; CDR2 reads YYEEEE. This CDR3 has 16 amino acids. Trimming removed 2 bases from V and 0 bases from J, with 12 bases in between. CDR3 protein: CASSFAVLSSYNEQFF. DNA for the CDR3: TGTGCCAGCAGCTTTGCGGTACTTTCCTCCTACAATGAGCAGTTCTTC. Supplemented by reference TRBV5-6 and TRBJ2-1, the full variable domain reads DAGVTQSPTHLIKTRGQQVTLRCSPKSGHDTVSWYQQALGQGPQFIFQYYEEEERQRGNFPDRFSGHQFPNYSSELNVNALLLGDSALYLCASSFAVLSSYNEQFFGPGTRLTVL.

The chain joins TRBV5-1 to TRBJ2-7; 9 bases are a match to TRBD2. Germline V gene lookup returns CDR1 SGHRS and CDR2 YFSETQ. The CDR3 spans 14 residues. With 4 bases clipped from V and 3 bases from J, the junction kept 5 bases outside the gene matches. CDR3: CASSRSGSRYEQYF. CDR3 bases: TGCGCCAGCAGCCGTAGCGGGAGTCGCTACGAGCAGTACTTC.

J is TRBJ2-3 and V is TRBV20-1; 11 bases align to TRBD2. With 4 bases clipped from V and 6 bases from J, the junction kept 9 bases outside the gene matches. The germline V gene has CDR1 DFQATT and CDR2 SNEGSKA (reference sequence). This CDR3 is 15 amino acids long. This CDR3 reads CSATNLAGGTDTQYF. CDR3 sequence (DNA): TGCAGTGCTACCAACCTAGCGGGAGGTACTGATACGCAGTATTTT.

This clonotype has only a few counts. V gene TRBV24-1 combines with J gene TRBJ1-5; D remains unclear. Germline CDR1 KGHDR, CDR2 SFDVKD. The length of the CDR3 is 16 residues. V was cut by 4 bases and J by 3 bases, with 15 bases left in between. CDR3 sequence: CATSDTSSVVNQPQHF. As DNA, the CDR3 is TGTGCCACCAGTGACACTTCGTCAGTCGTCAATCAGCCCCAGCATTTT.

The table lists this clonotype with many counts. The chain is built from TRBV6-1 and TRBJ1-1; maybe TRBD1 (5 bases). CDR1 is MNHNS, CDR2 SASEGT, per germline. The CDR3 covers 14 residues. The V end was cut by 8 bases, the J end by 1 base, with 14 bases between. As DNA, the CDR3 is TGTGCCAGCGGAGCTGGACACCGGAACACTGAAGCTTTCTTT. This encodes CASGAGHRNTEAFF.

Only a few counts were recorded for this clonotype. This chain connects TRBV6-5 to TRBJ2-7; 12 bases align to TRBD2. This CDR3 has 16 residues. V shed 6 bases and J 6 bases; nucleotides not matched to a gene: 12. Germline V gene data show CDR1 as MNHEY and CDR2 as SVGAGI. Here the CDR3 reads CASSRASLLAGGEQYF. CDR3 nucleotides: TGTGCCAGCAGCCGAGCGAGCCTACTAGCGGGAGGCGAGCAGTACTTC.

This clonotype has only a few counts. The genes are TRBV11-3 and TRBJ2-3, with TRBD2 as a possible D gene (6 bases). Germline V gene data show CDR1 as SGHNT and CDR2 as YENEEA. V was pared by 5 bases and J by 4 bases, with 16 bases between. The CDR3 is 15 residues long. The CDR3 loop is CASSLGTQGADTQYF. The CDR3 DNA follows: TGTGCCAGCAGCCTCGGGACTCAGGGTGCAGATACGCAGTATTTT.

This clonotype has just a few counts. In nucleotides, the CDR3 is TGCAGTGCCAGAAAGCTCACTCGGGGGCCTCTCCGAAATACGCAGTATTTT. Residues: CSARKLTRGPLRNTQYF. The V and J genes are TRBV20-1 and TRBJ2-3; D tentatively reads TRBD1 or TRBD2 (6 bases each). Trimming removed 6 bases from V and 7 bases from J, with 29 bases in between. CDR3 length: 17 residues. CDR1 DFQATT and CDR2 SNEGSKA come from the germline V gene (reference sequence).

This clonotype was observed a few times. Relative to the germline gene, one junction end is altered; a read error may explain this. The chain employs TRBV6-5 and TRBJ1-6, with D perhaps matching TRBD1 (5 bases). Germline CDR1 reads MNHEY; CDR2 reads SVGAGI. The CDR3 contains 15 residues. This CDR3 reads CASRATGRNNSPLHF. The CDR3 DNA is TGTGCCAGCAGGGCGACGGGACGGAATAATTCACCCCTCCATTTT.

This chain links TRBV7-9 with TRBJ1-6; 7 positions agree with TRBD1. J lost 4 bases, V lost 2 bases, and 2 bases had no gene match. The CDR3 has 15 residues. Per the germline V gene, CDR1 is SEHNR and CDR2 is FQNEAQ (reference sequence). The CDR3 nucleotides are TGTGCCAGCAGCTTATCAGGGGGTTATAATTCACCCCTCCACTTT. Encoded protein: CASSLSGGYNSPLHF. Using reference TRBV7-9 and TRBJ1-6 for the parts outside the CDR3, the full variable domain is DTGVSQNPRHKITKRGQNVTFRCDPISEHNRLYWYRQTLGQGPEFLTYFQNEAQLEKSRLLSDRFSAERPKGSFSTLEIQRTEQGDSAMYLCASSLSGGYNSPLHFGNGTRLTVT.

In this sample, this clonotype turned up a few times. The chain uses TRBV29-1 and TRBJ2-5; D unresolved. With 1 base removed from V and 7 bases from J, the gap between germline ends came to 7 bases. The germline V gene encodes CDR1 SQVTM and CDR2 ANQGSEA. CDR3 length: 11 residues. The CDR3 nucleotides are TGCAGCGTTGAAGTCCTGTGGACCCAGTACTTC. This translates into CSVEVLWTQYF.

The rearrangement uses TRBV19 and TRBJ2-1, with D perhaps matching TRBD1 or TRBD2 (6 bases each). Germline lookup yields CDR1 LNHDA and CDR2 SQIVND (reference sequence). There are 15 residues in the CDR3. The V end was cut by 1 base, the J end by 2 bases, with 9 bases between. CDR3 nucleotides: TGTGCCAGTAGTATAGTTGGGGGGCCCTACAATGAGCAGTTCTTC. This translates into CASSIVGGPYNEQFF.

J is TRBJ2-1 and V is TRBV7-6; D gene ambiguous. V was clipped by 2 bases and J by 4 bases, with 12 bases between them. CDR3 size: 15 residues. Germline-derived CDR1 and CDR2 are SGHVS and FNYEAQ. The CDR3 protein is CASSLNQGHYNEQFF. CDR3 sequence (DNA): TGTGCCAGCAGCTTAAACCAAGGTCATTACAATGAGCAGTTCTTC.

This clonotype has ten or more counts. The chain couples TRBV25-1 to TRBJ2-2; D unresolved. Germline V lookup: CDR1 MGHDK, CDR2 SYGVNS. The CDR3 is 12 residues long. Trimming removed 2 bases from V and 6 bases from J, with 4 bases in between. DNA of the CDR3: TGTGCCAGCAGTGAAGGTTCCGGGGAGCTGTTTTTT. Translating it yields CASSEGSGELFF. Using reference TRBV25-1 and TRBJ2-2 for the parts outside the CDR3, the full variable domain is EADIYQTPRYLVIGTGKKITLECSQTMGHDKMYWYQQDPGMELHLIHYSYGVNSTEKGDLSSESTVSRIRTEHFPLTLESARPSHTSQYLCASSEGSGELFFGEGSRLTVL.

This clonotype has at least ten counts. The chain combines TRBV7-8 with TRBJ2-1; 8 bases are a match to TRBD1. After removal of 4 bases from V and 10 bases from J, the junction contained 6 bases not matched to a gene. The CDR3 is 13 amino acids. CDR1 is SGHVS, CDR2 FQNEAQ, per germline. CDR3 sequence: CASSYGQGREQFF. DNA for the CDR3: TGTGCCAGCAGCTACGGACAGGGCCGGGAGCAGTTCTTC.

This clonotype was observed many times. The chain couples TRBV2 to TRBJ2-7; D may be TRBD1 (6 bases). CDR3 length: 14 residues. Germline values: CDR1 SNHLY, CDR2 FYNNEI. The V gene lost 6 bases and the J gene lost 1 base, with 13 bases spanning the gap. The CDR3 loop reads CASSAGQPSYEQYF. The CDR3 DNA sequence: TGTGCCAGCAGCGCCGGACAGCCTTCCTACGAGCAGTACTTC.

The rearrangement links TRBV24-1 to TRBJ2-2, with 8 positions matching TRBD1. The CDR3 has 16 residues. V was pared by 4 bases and J by 3 bases, with 6 bases of the junction left unmatched. Germline-derived CDR1 and CDR2 are KGHDR and SFDVKD. The CDR3 DNA sequence: TGTGCCACCAGTGACCCCGGACAGGGTGACACCGGGGAGCTGTTTTTT. Amino acids: CATSDPGQGDTGELFF.

V gene TRBV9 combines with J gene TRBJ2-7; 7 bases match TRBD1. Germline-derived CDR1 and CDR2 are SGDLS and YYNGEE. CDR3 length: 14 residues. Unmatched junction bases numbered 7, after V lost 7 bases and J lost 0 bases. The CDR3 region has the DNA TGTGCCAGCGGGAAGGGACAGAACTCCTACGAGCAGTACTTC. Protein: CASGKGQNSYEQYF.

This chain uses TRBV3-1 with TRBJ2-3; D might be TRBD2 (6 bases). Trimming removed 1 base from V and 0 bases from J, with 11 bases in between. Germline assignment: CDR1 LGHDT and CDR2 YNNKEL (reference sequence). The CDR3 runs 16 residues. Here the CDR3 DNA reads TGTGCCAGCAGCCAAGCAAGGGACTGGAGCACAGATACGCAGTATTTT. Translating it yields CASSQARDWSTDTQYF.

This clonotype was counted ten times or more. This chain joins TRBV6-1 and TRBJ2-4; D call uncertain. Germline lookup yields CDR1 MNHNS and CDR2 SASEGT. The CDR3 extends over 14 amino acids. The germline V and J ends were trimmed by 4 bases and 0 bases, with 7 bases remaining between them. The CDR3 reads CASSVHIAKNIQYF. The CDR3 DNA sequence: TGTGCCAGCAGTGTCCATATAGCCAAAAACATTCAGTACTTC.

This clonotype was seen more than once but under ten times. The rearrangement uses TRBV29-1 and TRBJ2-2; no definite D call. Germline CDR1 SQVTM, CDR2 ANQGSEA. There are 12 residues in the CDR3. With 6 bases removed from V and 6 bases from J, the gap between germline ends came to 11 bases. CDR3 loop: CSVREQSGELFF. The CDR3 DNA reads as TGCAGCGTCCGCGAGCAGTCCGGGGAGCTGTTTTTT.

This clonotype showed up just a few times. The chain has TRBV20-1 and TRBJ2-1, with TRBD2 as a possible D gene (5 bases). The germline V gene encodes CDR1 DFQATT and CDR2 SNEGSKA (reference sequence). This CDR3 is 14 amino acids long. Trimming took off 5 bases at V and 3 bases at J, with 14 bases between the two ends. The CDR3 region is CSAPEGLNYNEQFF. Written as DNA, the CDR3 is TGCAGTGCTCCCGAGGGCCTGAACTACAATGAGCAGTTCTTC.

The V gene is TRBV29-1, the J gene TRBJ2-2; TRBD1 agrees at 11 bases. This CDR3 spans 14 amino acids. Germline V gene lookup returns CDR1 SQVTM and CDR2 ANQGSEA. V was clipped by 4 bases and J by 4 bases; unmatched bases: 2. In DNA form, the CDR3 reads TGCAGCGTTGGCGGGACAGGGGGCACCGGGGAGCTGTTTTTT. It translates to CSVGGTGGTGELFF.

This clonotype has at least ten counts. A read error may be the cause here, since a much bigger clone is one base away. V is TRBV7-9 and J is TRBJ2-7; D is ambiguous. The CDR3 sequence is 11 residues long. The V gene's germline CDR1 is SEHNR and CDR2 FQNEAQ (reference sequence). Trimming took off 3 bases at V and 0 bases at J, with 0 bases between the two ends. This chain's CDR3 is CASSFSYEQYF. CDR3 coding DNA: TGTGCCAGCAGCTTCTCCTACGAGCAGTACTTC.